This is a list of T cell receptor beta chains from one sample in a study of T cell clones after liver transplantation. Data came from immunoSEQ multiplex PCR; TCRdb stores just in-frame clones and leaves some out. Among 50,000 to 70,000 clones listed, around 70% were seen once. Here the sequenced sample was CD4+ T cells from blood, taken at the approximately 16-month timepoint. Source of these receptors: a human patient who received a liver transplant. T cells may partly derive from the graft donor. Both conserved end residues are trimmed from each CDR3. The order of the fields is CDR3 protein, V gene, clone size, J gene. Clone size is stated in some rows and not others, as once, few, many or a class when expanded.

AISESGASTDTQY TRBV10-3 . TRBJ2-3
ASSSGQIFEKLF TRBV5-8 few TRBJ1-4
ASSSIPGGSGAEQF TRBV5-1 . TRBJ2-1
ASSLDRVDTEAF TRBV5-1 . TRBJ1-1
ASNGGGEGQETQY TRBV19 . TRBJ2-5
ASSSPGTGVLNYGYT TRBV28 . TRBJ1-2
ASSIVDEAF TRBV5-8 . TRBJ1-1
ASSSQTGRETQY TRBV5-4 few TRBJ2-5
ASSLGGGGYQETQY TRBV7-8 . TRBJ2-5
ASSMSAGSLSDTQY TRBV19 once TRBJ2-3
ASSLLSQGQETQY TRBV18 . TRBJ2-5
ASSPNPQIGGTEAF TRBV9 . TRBJ1-1
ASKDRVGTGELF TRBV19 . TRBJ2-2
ASSYAYEQY TRBV6-5 . TRBJ2-7
ASRPGTDTGELF TRBV28 . TRBJ2-2
ASSPTGLHGYT TRBV6-6 . TRBJ1-2
ASSYFDTGELF TRBV6-5 . TRBJ2-2
ASSRSDTAGSYGYT TRBV4-1 many TRBJ1-2